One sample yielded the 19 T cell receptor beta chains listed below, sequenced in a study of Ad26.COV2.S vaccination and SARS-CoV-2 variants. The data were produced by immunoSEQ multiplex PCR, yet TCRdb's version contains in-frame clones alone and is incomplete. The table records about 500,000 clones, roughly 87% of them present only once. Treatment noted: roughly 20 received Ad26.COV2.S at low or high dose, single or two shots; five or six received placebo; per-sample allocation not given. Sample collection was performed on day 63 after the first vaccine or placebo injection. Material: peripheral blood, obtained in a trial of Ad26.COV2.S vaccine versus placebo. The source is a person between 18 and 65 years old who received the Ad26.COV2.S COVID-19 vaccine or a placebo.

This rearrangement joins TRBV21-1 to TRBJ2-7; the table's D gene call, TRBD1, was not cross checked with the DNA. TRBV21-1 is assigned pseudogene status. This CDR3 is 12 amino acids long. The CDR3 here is CASSRPIYEQYF. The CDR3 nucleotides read TGTGCCAGCAGCAGGCCAATTTACGAGCAGTACTTC.

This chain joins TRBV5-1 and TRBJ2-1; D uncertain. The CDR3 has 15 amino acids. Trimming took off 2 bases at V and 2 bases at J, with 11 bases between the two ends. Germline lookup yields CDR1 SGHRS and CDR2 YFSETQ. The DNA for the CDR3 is TGCGCCAGCAGCTTCGCGGAAGGAGCCTACAATGAGCAGTTCTTC. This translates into CASSFAEGAYNEQFF.

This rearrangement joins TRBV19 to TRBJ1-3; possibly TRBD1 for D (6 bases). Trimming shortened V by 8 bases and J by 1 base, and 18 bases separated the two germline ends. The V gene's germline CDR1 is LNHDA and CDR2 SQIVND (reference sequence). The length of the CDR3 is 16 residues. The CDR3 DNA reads TGTGCCAGTGCGATGCGCACAGGGATATCTGGAAACACCATATATTTT. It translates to CASAMRTGISGNTIYF. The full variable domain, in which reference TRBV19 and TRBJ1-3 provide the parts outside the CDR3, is DGGITQSPKYLFRKEGQNVTLSCEQNLNHDAMYWYRQDPGQGLRLIYYSQIVNDFQKGDIAEGYSVSREKKESFPLTVTSAQKNPTAFYLCASAMRTGISGNTIYFGEGSWLTVV.

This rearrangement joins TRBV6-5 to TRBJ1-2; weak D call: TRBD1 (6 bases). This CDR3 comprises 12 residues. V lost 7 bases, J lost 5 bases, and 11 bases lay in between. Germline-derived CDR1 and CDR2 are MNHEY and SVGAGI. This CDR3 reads CASKRDKYGYTF. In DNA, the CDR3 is TGTGCCAGCAAAAGGGACAAGTATGGCTACACCTTC.

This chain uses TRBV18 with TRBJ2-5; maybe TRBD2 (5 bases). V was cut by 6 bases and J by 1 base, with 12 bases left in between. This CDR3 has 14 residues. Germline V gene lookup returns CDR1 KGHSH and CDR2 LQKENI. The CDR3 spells CASSRRESQETQYF. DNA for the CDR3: TGTGCCAGCTCGCGACGGGAAAGCCAAGAGACCCAGTACTTC.

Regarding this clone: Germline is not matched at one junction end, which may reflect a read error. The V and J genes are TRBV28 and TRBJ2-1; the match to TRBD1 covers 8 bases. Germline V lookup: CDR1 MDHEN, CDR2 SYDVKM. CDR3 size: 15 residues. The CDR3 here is CASSLPSGGRDEQFF. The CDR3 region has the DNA TGTGCCAGCAGTTTACCCTCAGGGGGCAGGGATGAGCAATTCTTC. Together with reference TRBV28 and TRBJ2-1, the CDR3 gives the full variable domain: DVKVTQSSRYLVKRTGEKVFLECVQDMDHENMFWYRQDPGLGLRLIYFSYDVKMKEKGDIPEGYSVSREKKERFSLILESASTNQTSMYLCASSLPSGGRDEQFFGPGTRLTVL.

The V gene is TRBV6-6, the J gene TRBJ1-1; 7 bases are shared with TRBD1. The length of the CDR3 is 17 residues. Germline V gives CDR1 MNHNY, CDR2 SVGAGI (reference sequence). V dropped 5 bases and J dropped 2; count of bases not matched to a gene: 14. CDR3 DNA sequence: TGTGCCAGCAGTCTCCCCGTGCGGACAGGCCAAAACACTGAAGCTTTCTTT. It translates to CASSLPVRTGQNTEAFF.

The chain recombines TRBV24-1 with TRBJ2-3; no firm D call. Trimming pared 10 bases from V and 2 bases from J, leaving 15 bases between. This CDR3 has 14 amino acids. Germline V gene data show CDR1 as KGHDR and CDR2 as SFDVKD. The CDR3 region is CATRSAGPTDTQYF. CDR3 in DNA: TGTGCCACTCGTTCGGCAGGACCCACAGATACGCAGTATTTT.

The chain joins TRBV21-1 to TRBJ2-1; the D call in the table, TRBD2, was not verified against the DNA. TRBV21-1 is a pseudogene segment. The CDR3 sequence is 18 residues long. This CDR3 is CASSKGGTSGRGRNEQFF. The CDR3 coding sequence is TGTGCCAGCAGCAAAGGGGGGACTAGCGGGAGGGGAAGAAATGAGCAGTTCTTC.

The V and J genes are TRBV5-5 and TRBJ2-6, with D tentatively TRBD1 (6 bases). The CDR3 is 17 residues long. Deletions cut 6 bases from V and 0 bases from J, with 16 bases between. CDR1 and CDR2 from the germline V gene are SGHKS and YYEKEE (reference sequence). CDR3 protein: CASTLTGTISGANVLTF. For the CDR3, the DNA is TGTGCCAGCACCCTGACAGGAACAATCTCTGGGGCCAACGTCCTGACTTTC.

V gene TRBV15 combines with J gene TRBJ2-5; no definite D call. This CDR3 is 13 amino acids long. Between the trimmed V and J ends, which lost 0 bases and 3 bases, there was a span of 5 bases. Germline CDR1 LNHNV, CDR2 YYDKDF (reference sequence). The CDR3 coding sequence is TGTGCCACCAGCAGAGATGCGGAAGAGACCCAGTACTTC. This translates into CATSRDAEETQYF.

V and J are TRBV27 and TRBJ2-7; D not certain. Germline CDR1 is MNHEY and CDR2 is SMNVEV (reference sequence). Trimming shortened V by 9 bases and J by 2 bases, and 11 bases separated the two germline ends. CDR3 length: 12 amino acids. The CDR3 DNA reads TGTGCCAGTCGACATTCAACCTACGAGCAGTACTTC. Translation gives CASRHSTYEQYF.

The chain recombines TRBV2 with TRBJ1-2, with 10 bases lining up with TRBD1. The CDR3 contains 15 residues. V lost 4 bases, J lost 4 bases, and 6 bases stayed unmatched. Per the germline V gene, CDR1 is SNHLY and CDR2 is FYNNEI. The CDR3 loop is CASSVVWDRGYGYTF. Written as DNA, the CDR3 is TGTGCCAGCAGTGTGGTATGGGACAGGGGCTATGGCTACACCTTC.

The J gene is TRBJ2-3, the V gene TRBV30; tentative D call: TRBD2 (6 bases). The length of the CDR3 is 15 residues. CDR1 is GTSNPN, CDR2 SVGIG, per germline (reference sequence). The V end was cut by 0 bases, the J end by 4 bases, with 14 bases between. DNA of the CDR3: TGTGCCTGGAGTGTAGAGGCAGGAGGGGCAGATACGCAGTATTTT. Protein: CAWSVEAGGADTQYF.

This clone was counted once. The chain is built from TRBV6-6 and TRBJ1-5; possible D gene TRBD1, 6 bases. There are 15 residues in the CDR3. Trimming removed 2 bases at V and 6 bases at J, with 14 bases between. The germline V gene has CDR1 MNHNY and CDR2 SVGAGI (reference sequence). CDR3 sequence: CASSYRGQGPQPQHF. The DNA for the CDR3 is TGTGCCAGCAGTTACCGGGGGCAGGGGCCTCAGCCCCAGCATTTT.

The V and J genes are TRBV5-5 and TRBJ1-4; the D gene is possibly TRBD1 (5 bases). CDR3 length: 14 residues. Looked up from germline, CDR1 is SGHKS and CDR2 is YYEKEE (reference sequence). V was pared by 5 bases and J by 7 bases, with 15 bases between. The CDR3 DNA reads TGTGCCAGCAGGCGCGATCCAGGGCTTGAAAAACTGTTTTTT. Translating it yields CASRRDPGLEKLFF.

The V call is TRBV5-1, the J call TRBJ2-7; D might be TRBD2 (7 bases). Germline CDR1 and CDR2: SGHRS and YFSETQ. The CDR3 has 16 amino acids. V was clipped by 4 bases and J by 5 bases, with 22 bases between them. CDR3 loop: CASSLGAGFTSDEQYF. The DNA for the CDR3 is TGCGCCAGCAGCCTGGGGGCGGGCTTTACTAGCGACGAGCAGTACTTC.

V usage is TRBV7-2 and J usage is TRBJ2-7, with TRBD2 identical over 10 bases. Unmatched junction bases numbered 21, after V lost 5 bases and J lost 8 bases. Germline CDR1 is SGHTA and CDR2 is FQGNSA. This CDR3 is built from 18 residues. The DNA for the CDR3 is TGTGCCAGCAGCCCTAGTTTAGCGGGAGGCCCGACCCATGGGAAGCAGTACTTC. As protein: CASSPSLAGGPTHGKQYF.

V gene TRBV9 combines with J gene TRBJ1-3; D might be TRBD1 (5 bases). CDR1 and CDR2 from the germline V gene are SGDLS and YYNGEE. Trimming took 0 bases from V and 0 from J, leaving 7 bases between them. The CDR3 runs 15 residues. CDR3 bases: TGTGCCAGCAGCGTAGGCAGGGACTCTGGAAACACCATATATTTT. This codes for CASSVGRDSGNTIYF.